The clone carrying this TCR beta chain was seen repeatedly, ten times or more. Unique molecular identifiers were incorporated into the prepared TCRbeta library. From the PCR reads, TCRdb called clonotypes with MiXCR, one entry per CDR3 protein. The sample lists roughly 100,000 distinct CDR3 sequences, about 8% seen once, with roughly 7% in the top ten. The data were taken from a study of T-cell reconstitution after alpha-beta-depleted transplantation in children. V was clipped by 1 base and J by 5 bases, with 7 bases between them. The CDR3 runs 12 residues. In germline, CDR1 is SGHRS, CDR2 YFSETQ. The receptor was isolated from a human donor who donated a stem cell graft to a child with congenital amegakaryocytic thrombocytopenia. The V gene is TRBV5-1, the J gene TRBJ2-7; tentatively, D is TRBD1 (5 bases). This specimen consisted of PBMCs from the stem cell graft donor, obtained from the stem cell graft. The CDR3: CASSLNRNEQYF. Written as DNA, the CDR3 is TGCGCCAGCAGCTTGAACAGGAACGAGCAGTACTTC.